The entry below describes one T cell receptor (beta chain). Its specificity is unknown. The source of the sample is a study of Ad26.COV2.S vaccination and SARS-CoV-2 variants. As for the study in general: COV1001, an Ad26.COV2.S trial, supplied this vaccine-arm donor. In the study, Ad26.COV2.S was injected intramuscularly once, or twice 56 days apart. Study results and caveats: Total T cell responses may have been underestimated by the TCR breadth and depth analyses.

Clones were sequenced by immunoSEQ multiplex PCR, and TCRdb holds only the in-frame ones, with some missing. Altogether more than 300,000 clones are present, around four fifths being singletons, with the ten largest covering 2.1%. This CDR3 contains 16 residues. J gave up 2 bases and V 2 bases, and 6 bases lay outside the gene matches. Germline V gives CDR1 MNHEY, CDR2 SMNVEV (reference sequence). The treatment is: approximately 18 received Ad26.COV2.S at low or high dose, single or two shots; about 5 received placebo; per-sample allocation not given. All samples were drawn on day 63, counting from the first vaccine or placebo injection. Vaccine was an Ad26 vector expressing Wuhan-strain SARS-CoV-2 spike.

The origin of this receptor is a person aged 18 to 65 who received the Ad26.COV2.S COVID-19 vaccine or a placebo. Sequenced here: peripheral blood, sampled in a trial of Ad26.COV2.S vaccine versus placebo. The J gene is TRBJ2-7, the V gene TRBV27; 10 bases agree with TRBD1. CDR3 residues: CASSLKGQGRTYEQYF. Written as DNA, the CDR3 is TGTGCCAGCAGTTTAAAGGGACAGGGGAGGACCTACGAGCAGTACTTC.